Below are 21 T cell receptor beta chains sequenced from a single sample in a study of CD8+ T cells in alopecia areata. cDNA reverse transcribed from extracted RNA served as the sequencing template. Repertoires were generated with immunoSEQ multiplex PCR, while TCRdb's copy carries only in-frame clones and drops some. In the table there are 140,000 or so clones, about three fifths of which are singletons. Sequencing used CD8+ T cells sorted from blood. All receptors derive from a human donor in good health.

A few counts support this clone. The chain carries TRBV7-3 and TRBJ2-3; TRBD2 agrees at 8 bases. This CDR3 is built from 15 residues. Germline CDR1 and CDR2: SGHTA and FQGTGA. V gave up 5 bases and J gave up 2 bases; unmatched junction bases: 6. CDR3 DNA sequence: TGTGCCAGCAGCGCTACTAGCGGAATCACAGATACGCAGTATTTT. Its translation: CASSATSGITDTQYF.

The chain combines TRBV9 with TRBJ2-2; perhaps TRBD1 as D (7 bases). Looked up from germline, CDR1 is SGDLS and CDR2 is YYNGEE. The CDR3 has 16 amino acids. The V and J ends lost 4 bases and 5 bases respectively, with 18 bases between them. The CDR3 nucleotides read TGTGCCAGCAGCTGGCCGCACAGGGGAGGAACCGGGGAGCTGTTTTTT. Its translation is CASSWPHRGGTGELFF.

This clone showed up just a few times. The V and J genes are TRBV19 and TRBJ2-2; a weak D match, TRBD2 (5 bases). V lost 2 bases, J lost 4 bases, and 8 bases lay in between. Germline V gene data show CDR1 as LNHDA and CDR2 as SQIVND (reference sequence). The CDR3 is 14 residues long. CDR3 nucleotides: TGTGCCAGTAGTATACTAGAGGGCACCGGGGAGCTGTTTTTT. Protein product: CASSILEGTGELFF.

This clone was found once. The chain joins TRBV29-1 to TRBJ2-1; 9 positions agree with TRBD2. There are 14 residues in the CDR3. Germline CDR1 is SQVTM and CDR2 is ANQGSEA. After removal of 8 bases from V and 4 bases from J, the junction contained 9 bases not matched to a gene. CDR3 DNA sequence: TGCAGCCTCAGCCTAGCGGGGAAATACAATGAGCAGTTCTTC. This translates into CSLSLAGKYNEQFF.

This clone was found a few times. The chain links TRBV2 to TRBJ2-3; D may match TRBD1 or TRBD2 (5 bases each). The V end lost 6 bases, the J end lost 6 bases, and 10 bases lay between the germline ends. Germline V gives CDR1 SNHLY, CDR2 FYNNEI. CDR3 length equals 12 residues. CDR3 protein: CASRGELDTQYF. CDR3 in DNA: TGTGCCAGCAGGGGGGAATTGGATACGCAGTATTTT.

The genes are TRBV11-2 and TRBJ2-7; no clear D gene. Trimming pared 1 base from V and 7 bases from J, leaving 8 bases between. CDR1 SGHAT and CDR2 FQNNGV come from the germline V gene. There are 12 residues in the CDR3. In DNA form, the CDR3 reads TGTGCCAGCAGCTTAGGGCCCGGAGAGCAGTACTTC. Translated, it gives CASSLGPGEQYF.

The J gene is TRBJ2-3, the V gene TRBV7-2; D might be TRBD2 (6 bases). Germline-derived CDR1 and CDR2 are SGHTA and FQGNSA. Trimming took 5 bases from V and 1 from J, leaving 19 bases between them. This CDR3 has 17 residues. This chain's CDR3 is CASSPDAGRIGTDTQYF. In nucleotides, the CDR3 is TGTGCCAGCAGCCCCGACGCCGGGAGAATCGGCACAGATACGCAGTATTTT.

The chain links TRBV20-1 to TRBJ2-1; D ambiguous. Trimming cost V 2 bases and J 9 bases, with 8 bases left between them. This CDR3 has 11 amino acids. Per germline, CDR1 DFQATT and CDR2 SNEGSKA (reference sequence). CDR3 nucleotide sequence: TGCAGTGCTAGACAGCCCCGTGAGCAGTTCTTC. Translating it yields CSARQPREQFF.

This chain uses TRBV9 with TRBJ2-7, with TRBD2 matching 12 bases. Germline CDR1 reads SGDLS; CDR2 reads YYNGEE. The CDR3 has 14 amino acids. V trimming: 4 bases; J trimming: 6 bases; junction bases outside the gene matches: 5. CDR3 DNA: TGTGCCAGCAGCCGGACTAGCGGGAACGGCGAGCAGTACTTC. Amino acids: CASSRTSGNGEQYF.

The chain carries TRBV29-1 and TRBJ2-5; D unresolved. The V end was cut by 3 bases, the J end by 2 bases, with 19 bases between. The CDR3 is 16 amino acids. From germline, CDR1 is SQVTM and CDR2 ANQGSEA. The chain's CDR3 is CSVEDWQLRIQETQYF. The DNA of the CDR3 is TGCAGCGTTGAGGATTGGCAGCTTCGAATACAAGAGACCCAGTACTTC. Complete variable domain (other parts from reference TRBV29-1 and TRBJ2-5): SAVISQKPSRDICQRGTSLTIQCQVDSQVTMMFWYRQQPGQSLTLIATANQGSEATYESGFVIDKFPISRPNLTFSTLTVSNMSPEDSSIYLCSVEDWQLRIQETQYFGPGTRLLVL.

The chain has TRBV16 and TRBJ1-1; D is unresolved. Trimming left V 4 bases short and J 6 bases short, with 12 bases between. The CDR3 has 13 amino acids. The germline gives CDR1 KGHSY, CDR2 FQNENV. The CDR3 sequence: CASSLVQAPEAFF. The CDR3 nucleotides read TGTGCCAGCAGCCTAGTACAAGCTCCTGAAGCTTTCTTT.

The chain couples TRBV7-8 to TRBJ2-7, with 9 bases matching TRBD1. Germline V gene lookup returns CDR1 SGHVS and CDR2 FQNEAQ. The CDR3 runs to 15 residues. V was clipped by 0 bases and J by 2 bases; unmatched bases: 2. DNA for the CDR3: TGTGCCAGCAGCTTAGCTGGGACAGGGCCCTACGAGCAGTACTTC. This codes for CASSLAGTGPYEQYF.

This sequence joins TRBV7-9 and TRBJ2-3; D might be TRBD1 or TRBD2, each matching 6 bases. V lost 0 bases, J lost 3 bases, and 10 bases lay in between. This CDR3 contains 15 residues. Germline lookup yields CDR1 SEHNR and CDR2 FQNEAQ (reference sequence). The CDR3 DNA sequence: TGTGCCAGCAGCTTAGCTGGGGGGCGGACAGATACGCAGTATTTT. It encodes CASSLAGGRTDTQYF.

The DNA for the CDR3 is TGTGCCAGCAGCTCGAGGGGGCGAACTGAAGCTTTCTTT. Amino acids: CASSSRGRTEAFF. V usage is TRBV7-9 and J usage is TRBJ1-1, with 7 bases identical to TRBD1. J lost 5 bases, V lost 4 bases, and 4 bases had no gene match. The CDR3 length is 13 residues. Germline lookup yields CDR1 SEHNR and CDR2 FQNEAQ (reference sequence).

The chain carries TRBV29-1 and TRBJ2-7; D perhaps matches TRBD1 (6 bases). With 3 bases removed from V and 3 bases from J, the gap between germline ends came to 9 bases. The CDR3 loop spans 12 amino acids. In germline, CDR1 is SQVTM, CDR2 ANQGSEA. CDR3 sequence (DNA): TGCAGCGTTGACGCAGGGGTCTACGAGCAGTACTTC. The encoded protein is CSVDAGVYEQYF.

Only one count was recorded for this clone. V usage is TRBV14 and J usage is TRBJ2-7; TRBD1 matches 7 bases. The CDR3 extends over 14 amino acids. V trimming: 6 bases; J trimming: 4 bases; junction bases outside the gene matches: 9. Germline V lookup: CDR1 SGHDN, CDR2 FVKESK. The CDR3 loop is CASSLGQVLYEQYF. The CDR3 DNA follows: TGTGCCAGCAGTCTTGGACAGGTCCTTTACGAGCAGTACTTC.

The chain links TRBV6-6 to TRBJ1-5; a weak D match, TRBD1 (6 bases). The CDR3 totals 15 residues. Germline V gives CDR1 MNHNY, CDR2 SVGAGI (reference sequence). The V end lost 5 bases, the J end lost 1 base, and 12 bases lay between the germline ends. CDR3 amino acids: CASSPGTGSNQPQHF. As DNA, the CDR3 is TGTGCCAGCAGTCCCGGTACAGGGAGCAATCAGCCCCAGCATTTT.

The chain combines TRBV27 with TRBJ2-7; D may be TRBD2 (5 bases). Trimming cost V 4 bases and J 3 bases, with 13 bases left between them. Germline CDR1 MNHEY, CDR2 SMNVEV (reference sequence). CDR3 size: 14 residues. The CDR3 protein is CASSWFPGNYEQYF. The CDR3 DNA is TGTGCCAGCAGTTGGTTTCCGGGGAACTACGAGCAGTACTTC.

The J gene is TRBJ2-2, the V gene TRBV18, with D perhaps given as TRBD1 or TRBD2 (5 bases each). The germline CDR1 and CDR2 sequences are KGHSH and LQKENI. The CDR3 covers 14 residues. Trimming took 0 bases from V and 6 from J, leaving 8 bases between them. The CDR3 loop is CASSPPGVPGELFF. For the CDR3, the DNA is TGTGCCAGCTCACCACCGGGGGTCCCCGGGGAGCTGTTTTTT.

The chain employs TRBV4-2 and TRBJ2-7, with D possibly being TRBD2 (5 bases). In germline, CDR1 is LGHNA, CDR2 YNFKEQ. V shed 1 base and J shed 5 bases, with 12 bases lying between them. CDR3 length equals 14 residues. CDR3 loop: CASSQGPEDHEQYF. The CDR3 DNA is TGTGCCAGCAGCCAAGGCCCGGAGGACCACGAGCAGTACTTC.

V is TRBV2 and J is TRBJ2-7; perhaps TRBD2 as D (6 bases). CDR3 length: 15 amino acids. Trimming removed 2 bases at V and 0 bases at J, with 11 bases between. Germline CDR1 SNHLY, CDR2 FYNNEI. CDR3: CASSEYGGNSYEQYF. CDR3 nucleotides: TGTGCCAGCAGTGAATATGGAGGGAACTCCTACGAGCAGTACTTC.